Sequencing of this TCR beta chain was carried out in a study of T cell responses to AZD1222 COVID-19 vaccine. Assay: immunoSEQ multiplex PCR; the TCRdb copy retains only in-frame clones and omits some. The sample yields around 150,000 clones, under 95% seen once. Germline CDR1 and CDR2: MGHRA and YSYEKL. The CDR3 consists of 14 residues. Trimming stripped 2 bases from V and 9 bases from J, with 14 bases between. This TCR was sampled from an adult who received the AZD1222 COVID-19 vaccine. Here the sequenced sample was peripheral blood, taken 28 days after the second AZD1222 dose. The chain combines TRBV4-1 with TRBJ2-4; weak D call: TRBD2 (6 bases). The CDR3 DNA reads TGCGCCAGCAGCCAACGTACCGGGGGTGGCATTCAGTACTTC. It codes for CASSQRTGGGIQYF.